This is a list of T cell receptor beta chains from one sample in a study of blood T cells in healthy people across ages. TCRdb passed the 5' RACE reads through MiXCR, listing each CDR3 protein once. The sample holds about 680,000 distinct CDR3 sequences; about half are singletons and the top ten take under 35%. What was sequenced was blood. All receptors derive from a woman in her fifties or sixties in good health. Each CDR3 is given with its conserved first and last residue. The order of the fields is V gene, J gene, clone size, D gene, CDR3 protein, CDR3 DNA. A D gene is named only where the DNA matches it firmly. Size is stated for part of the rows, as once, few or many counts, or as a class when the clone is expanded.

v_gene: TRBV5-5
j_gene: TRBJ2-5
abundance: -
d_gene: -
CDR3aa: CASRTGHGETQYF
CDR3nt: TGTGCCAGCAGAACCGGCCATGGAGAGACCCAGTACTTC

v_gene: TRBV7-2
j_gene: TRBJ2-5
abundance: many
d_gene: -
CDR3aa: CASSSQGETQYF
CDR3nt: TGTGCCAGCAGCTCGCAGGGGGAGACCCAGTACTTC

v_gene: TRBV27
j_gene: TRBJ2-2
abundance: -
d_gene: -
CDR3aa: CASSSTEILANTGELFF
CDR3nt: TGTGCCAGCAGTTCGACAGAGATTCTCGCGAACACCGGGGAGCTGTTTTTT

v_gene: TRBV7-9
j_gene: TRBJ1-2
abundance: -
d_gene: -
CDR3aa: CASSLSSPESFYYGYTF
CDR3nt: TGTGCCAGCAGCTTATCCTCCCCAGAATCCTTTTACTATGGCTACACCTTC

v_gene: TRBV4-1
j_gene: TRBJ2-5
abundance: few
d_gene: -
CDR3aa: CASSQNPVGETQYF
CDR3nt: TGCGCCAGCAGCCAGAACCCCGTCGGGGAGACCCAGTACTTC

v_gene: TRBV7-3
j_gene: TRBJ2-7
abundance: -
d_gene: -
CDR3aa: CAGSPRDISYEQYF
CDR3nt: TGTGCCGGCAGCCCCCGGGACATCTCCTACGAGCAGTACTTC

v_gene: TRBV7-2
j_gene: TRBJ1-2
abundance: -
d_gene: TRBD1
CDR3aa: CASSLGKQGALGYTF
CDR3nt: TGTGCCAGCAGTTTGGGGAAACAGGGGGCGCTTGGCTACACCTTC

v_gene: TRBV13
j_gene: TRBJ2-7
abundance: -
d_gene: TRBD2
CDR3aa: CASSFSGRVNEQYF
CDR3nt: TGTGCCAGCAGCTTTAGCGGGAGAGTCAACGAGCAGTACTTC

v_gene: TRBV11-2
j_gene: TRBJ1-2
abundance: -
d_gene: -
CDR3aa: CASSSGVGGYTF
CDR3nt: TGTGCCAGCAGCTCCGGAGTGGGTGGCTACACCTTC

v_gene: TRBV28
j_gene: TRBJ1-1
abundance: -
d_gene: TRBD1
CDR3aa: CASSRDRSTEAFF
CDR3nt: TGTGCCAGCAGCCGGGACAGGTCCACTGAAGCTTTCTTT

v_gene: TRBV9
j_gene: TRBJ2-3
abundance: -
d_gene: -
CDR3aa: CASSVARISADTQYF
CDR3nt: TGTGCCAGCAGCGTAGCCCGGATCAGTGCAGATACGCAGTATTTT

v_gene: TRBV11-2
j_gene: TRBJ2-7
abundance: -
d_gene: -
CDR3aa: CASSLGTTSYEQYF
CDR3nt: TGTGCCAGCAGCTTAGGGACTACGTCCTACGAGCAGTACTTC

v_gene: TRBV20-1
j_gene: TRBJ1-2
abundance: -
d_gene: TRBD1
CDR3aa: CSATLPGTGYGYTF
CDR3nt: TGCAGTGCGACCTTGCCCGGGACAGGGTATGGCTACACCTTC

v_gene: TRBV5-1
j_gene: TRBJ2-7
abundance: -
d_gene: TRBD2
CDR3aa: CASSLLGLATYEQYF
CDR3nt: TGCGCCAGCAGCTTGCTGGGACTAGCGACCTACGAGCAGTACTTC

v_gene: TRBV20-1
j_gene: TRBJ1-3
abundance: -
d_gene: -
CDR3aa: CSARDPTDSGNTIYF
CDR3nt: TGCAGTGCTAGAGACCCGACCGACTCTGGAAACACCATATATTTT

v_gene: TRBV20-1
j_gene: TRBJ2-4
abundance: -
d_gene: TRBD1
CDR3aa: CSASNPRDSSPQYF
CDR3nt: TGCAGTGCTAGTAATCCCCGGGACAGTTCCCCACAGTACTTC

v_gene: TRBV4-2
j_gene: TRBJ1-4
abundance: -
d_gene: TRBD1
CDR3aa: CASSQGQGGGEKLFF
CDR3nt: TGTGCCAGCAGCCAGGGACAGGGAGGAGGCGAAAAACTGTTTTTT

v_gene: TRBV10-3
j_gene: TRBJ2-7
abundance: -
d_gene: -
CDR3aa: CAIRDGLEAQYF
CDR3nt: TGTGCCATCAGGGACGGTTTGGAGGCCCAGTACTTC

v_gene: TRBV20-1
j_gene: TRBJ2-7
abundance: once
d_gene: -
CDR3aa: CSARDLKGSPYEQYF
CDR3nt: TGCAGTGCTAGAGATCTGAAGGGGAGTCCCTACGAGCAGTACTTC

v_gene: TRBV12-3/TRBV12-4
j_gene: TRBJ2-2
abundance: -
d_gene: -
CDR3aa: CASSLESGELFF
CDR3nt: TGTGCCAGCAGTTTAGAGTCCGGGGAGCTGTTTTTT

v_gene: TRBV11-2
j_gene: TRBJ2-7
abundance: -
d_gene: -
CDR3aa: CASSLEVRGVQYF
CDR3nt: TGTGCCAGCAGCTTAGAGGTCAGGGGCGTTCAGTACTTC

v_gene: TRBV15
j_gene: TRBJ2-5
abundance: -
d_gene: TRBD1
CDR3aa: CATSRDPTGGYNEQYF
CDR3nt: TGTGCCACCAGCAGAGACCCCACAGGGGGTTACAATGAGCAGTACTTC

v_gene: TRBV27
j_gene: TRBJ2-7
abundance: -
d_gene: -
CDR3aa: CASSGMDGPYEQYF
CDR3nt: TGTGCCAGCAGTGGAATGGACGGACCCTACGAGCAGTACTTC

v_gene: TRBV20-1
j_gene: TRBJ2-3
abundance: once
d_gene: -
CDR3aa: CSAILVELLGDTRYF
CDR3nt: TGCAGTGCCATCTTGGTGGAACTCCTAGGAGATACGCGGTATTTT

v_gene: TRBV2
j_gene: TRBJ2-5
abundance: -
d_gene: -
CDR3aa: CASQLVRYQETQYF
CDR3nt: TGTGCCAGCCAACTGGTACGGTACCAAGAGACCCAGTACTTC

v_gene: TRBV6-5
j_gene: TRBJ2-7
abundance: once
d_gene: -
CDR3aa: CASSRRPYEQYF
CDR3nt: TGTGCCAGCAGCAGGAGACCCTACGAGCAGTACTTC

v_gene: TRBV20-1
j_gene: TRBJ2-7
abundance: -
d_gene: TRBD1
CDR3aa: CSATGTGNEQYF
CDR3nt: TGCAGTGCAACCGGGACAGGCAATGAGCAGTACTTC

v_gene: TRBV29-1
j_gene: TRBJ1-2
abundance: -
d_gene: -
CDR3aa: CSVAEGQPLPANYGYTF
CDR3nt: TGCAGCGTTGCGGAAGGGCAGCCCCTGCCGGCTAACTATGGCTACACCTTC

v_gene: TRBV6-5
j_gene: TRBJ1-6
abundance: -
d_gene: -
CDR3aa: CAGTDYNSPLHF
CDR3nt: TGTGCCGGTACCGATTATAATTCACCCCTCCACTTT

v_gene: TRBV7-9
j_gene: TRBJ2-2
abundance: once
d_gene: -
CDR3aa: CASSFTVSGELFF
CDR3nt: TGTGCCAGCAGCTTTACAGTTTCCGGGGAGCTGTTTTTT

v_gene: TRBV12-3/TRBV12-4
j_gene: TRBJ2-6
abundance: few
d_gene: TRBD2
CDR3aa: CASSSHLTSGSGGANVLTF
CDR3nt: TGTGCCAGCAGTTCCCACCTGACTAGCGGGAGTGGTGGGGCCAACGTCCTGACTTTC

v_gene: TRBV7-9
j_gene: TRBJ1-1
abundance: few
d_gene: -
CDR3aa: CASSLVSQATEAFF
CDR3nt: TGTGCCAGCAGCTTAGTCTCGCAGGCCACTGAAGCTTTCTTT

v_gene: TRBV29-1
j_gene: TRBJ2-1
abundance: few
d_gene: TRBD2
CDR3aa: CSVASASGWGEQFF
CDR3nt: TGCAGCGTTGCGTCGGCTAGCGGGTGGGGGGAGCAGTTCTTC

v_gene: TRBV29-1
j_gene: TRBJ2-1
abundance: -
d_gene: -
CDR3aa: CSVDRASANSYNEQFF
CDR3nt: TGCAGCGTTGATAGGGCTAGCGCGAACTCCTACAATGAGCAGTTCTTC

v_gene: TRBV7-9
j_gene: TRBJ2-7
abundance: few
d_gene: -
CDR3aa: CASSFWQGTYEQYF
CDR3nt: TGTGCCAGCAGCTTTTGGCAGGGAACTTACGAGCAGTACTTC

v_gene: TRBV6-5
j_gene: TRBJ2-3
abundance: -
d_gene: -
CDR3aa: CASSYSDDTDPQYF
CDR3nt: TGTGCCAGCAGTTACTCAGACGACACAGATCCGCAGTATTTT

v_gene: TRBV7-3
j_gene: TRBJ2-5
abundance: -
d_gene: TRBD2
CDR3aa: CASSPGGRAWEQYF
CDR3nt: TGTGCCAGCAGCCCCGGCGGGAGGGCTTGGGAGCAGTACTTC

v_gene: TRBV7-7
j_gene: TRBJ2-1
abundance: -
d_gene: -
CDR3aa: CASSPTRASYNEQFF
CDR3nt: TGTGCTAGCAGCCCGACTAGGGCCTCCTACAATGAACAGTTCTTC

v_gene: TRBV29-1
j_gene: TRBJ2-3
abundance: -
d_gene: TRBD2
CDR3aa: CSVASGSGPDTQYF
CDR3nt: TGCAGCGTCGCTAGCGGGAGTGGTCCAGATACGCAGTATTTT

v_gene: TRBV29-1
j_gene: TRBJ2-5
abundance: few
d_gene: TRBD1
CDR3aa: CSVTEARGPSETQYF
CDR3nt: TGCAGCGTTACGGAGGCCAGGGGGCCCTCCGAGACCCAGTACTTC

v_gene: TRBV20-1
j_gene: TRBJ1-2
abundance: few
d_gene: -
CDR3aa: CSARSPSNYGYTF
CDR3nt: TGCAGTGCCCGCTCCCCATCTAACTATGGCTACACCTTC

v_gene: TRBV3-1
j_gene: TRBJ2-7
abundance: -
d_gene: -
CDR3aa: CASSLGRGKEIQYF
CDR3nt: TGTGCCAGCAGCCTAGGACGGGGGAAAGAGATCCAGTACTTC

v_gene: TRBV7-3
j_gene: TRBJ2-3
abundance: few
d_gene: -
CDR3aa: CASSLRSSDYTQYF
CDR3nt: TGTGCCAGCAGCCTACGGTCTTCGGATTATACGCAGTATTTT

v_gene: TRBV20-1
j_gene: TRBJ1-5
abundance: -
d_gene: TRBD1
CDR3aa: CSGTLSGTDFQPQHF
CDR3nt: TGCAGTGGCACACTCTCCGGGACAGACTTCCAGCCCCAGCATTTT

v_gene: TRBV6-2/TRBV6-3
j_gene: TRBJ2-7
abundance: -
d_gene: -
CDR3aa: CTSSYRQTYEQYF
CDR3nt: TGTACCAGCAGTTATAGACAGACCTACGAGCAGTACTTC

v_gene: TRBV10-3
j_gene: TRBJ1-4
abundance: few
d_gene: -
CDR3aa: CAISPQATNEKLFF
CDR3nt: TGTGCCATCAGTCCCCAGGCAACTAATGAAAAACTGTTTTTT

v_gene: TRBV4-3
j_gene: TRBJ2-7
abundance: -
d_gene: -
CDR3aa: CASSRSTGTATYEQYF
CDR3nt: TGCGCCAGCAGCCGTAGTACCGGGACGGCAACCTACGAGCAGTACTTC

v_gene: TRBV2
j_gene: TRBJ1-5
abundance: -
d_gene: -
CDR3aa: CASSEGRNQPQHF
CDR3nt: TGTGCCAGCAGTGAAGGCCGCAATCAGCCCCAGCATTTT

v_gene: TRBV6-5
j_gene: TRBJ2-1
abundance: -
d_gene: TRBD2
CDR3aa: CASVGREGQSYNEQFF
CDR3nt: TGTGCCAGCGTGGGACGGGAGGGCCAGTCCTACAATGAGCAGTTCTTC

v_gene: TRBV4-2
j_gene: TRBJ1-1
abundance: -
d_gene: -
CDR3aa: CASSQVELFASEAFF
CDR3nt: TGTGCCAGCAGCCAAGTCGAGTTATTTGCTTCTGAAGCTTTCTTT

v_gene: TRBV4-1
j_gene: TRBJ2-1
abundance: -
d_gene: -
CDR3aa: CASSQKAGFSTEQFF
CDR3nt: TGCGCCAGCAGCCAAAAAGCGGGTTTTAGCACCGAGCAGTTCTTC

v_gene: TRBV4-2
j_gene: TRBJ2-5
abundance: -
d_gene: -
CDR3aa: CASSQVHTQETQYF
CDR3nt: TGTGCCAGCAGCCAAGTGCACACCCAAGAGACCCAGTACTTC

v_gene: TRBV2
j_gene: TRBJ2-5
abundance: -
d_gene: -
CDR3aa: CASQGTNYNEQYF
CDR3nt: TGTGCCAGCCAGGGGACCAACTACAATGAGCAGTACTTC

v_gene: TRBV7-9
j_gene: TRBJ2-2
abundance: many
d_gene: TRBD1
CDR3aa: CASSPRGGDTGELFF
CDR3nt: TGTGCCAGCAGCCCAAGAGGGGGCGACACCGGGGAGCTGTTTTTT

v_gene: TRBV7-7
j_gene: TRBJ2-5
abundance: -
d_gene: -
CDR3aa: CASSLSLDHQETQYF
CDR3nt: TGTGCCAGCAGCTTAAGCCTCGACCACCAAGAGACCCAGTACTTC

v_gene: TRBV15
j_gene: TRBJ2-2
abundance: few
d_gene: -
CDR3aa: CATSRRRAANTGELFF
CDR3nt: TGTGCCACCAGCAGAAGACGGGCCGCGAACACCGGGGAGCTGTTTTTT

v_gene: TRBV28
j_gene: TRBJ2-3
abundance: -
d_gene: TRBD1
CDR3aa: CASSATGARSDTQYF
CDR3nt: TGTGCCAGCAGTGCGACAGGGGCAAGGTCAGATACACAGTATTTT